Listed below are T cell receptor beta chains from one sample, sequenced in a study of shared clonotypes between healthy human individuals. The repertoire was sequenced with immunoSEQ multiplex PCR; TCRdb's copy has only in-frame clones and lacks some. The sample carries roughly 550,000 clones, nearly 97% recorded once. The sample consisted of naive CD8+ T cells sorted from blood. The receptors originated from a woman aged 25 to 39 in good health. The conserved cysteine and the conserved F or W are not part of the CDR3 here. D genes are given only for firm matches.

>12|TRBV11-2|.
ASSLVGAAGPLH
>10|TRBV19|.
ASISLATEAF
>11|TRBV19|.
ASTPGNTGELF
>11|TRBV7-6|.
ASSYDSNQPQH
>11|TRBV29-1|TRBD1
SVRTGVNNEQF
>14|TRBV5-6|TRBD2
ASSPDGTSGYNEQF
>12|TRBV6-5|.
ASSYSGPAGEQY
>13|TRBV19|TRBD1
ASRAQATGRETQY
>12|TRBV7-9|.
ASSLPEGDTEAF
>14|TRBV4-1|.
ASSQSRDPSTDTQY
>14|TRBV18|TRBD1
ASSRATQGADQPQH
>13|TRBV11-2|TRBD1
ASSSQTGAYNEQF
>10|TRBV29-1|.
SVPGGGYGYT
>11|TRBV27|TRBD1
ASRTGGWAEAF
>13|TRBV7-6|.
ASSLLGSSYNEQF
>12|TRBV10-2|.
ASTNSVRYSEQF
>14|TRBV13|TRBD1
ASSRPGTGPFDEQF
>13|TRBV28|.
ASSAKPGSLVSQY
>10|TRBV28|.
ASSFGTYEQY
>13|TRBV27|.
ASSSSDRIHHGYT
>11|TRBV27|TRBD2
ASWASGGYEQY
>12|TRBV29-1|TRBD2
SVVLAGGPDTQY
>12|TRBV6-1|.
ASSDWGASQPQH
>12|TRBV5-6|.
ASSSDANTGELF
>12|TRBV13|.
ASSPPDSASVQY
>11|TRBV19|.
ASSIATGGPQH
>11|TRBV28|.
ASSVYSNQPQH
>14|TRBV19|TRBD1
ASSSRDRAVQETQY
>13|TRBV5-4|TRBD1
ASSWGTDPYNEQF
>12|TRBV7-7|.
ASSSDWGTDTQY
>12|TRBV2|TRBD1
ASKKGTGEYEQY